This is a list of T cell receptor beta chains from one sample in a study of blood T cell repertoires in COVID-19. TCRdb's table, derived via immunoSEQ multiplex PCR, lists solely in-frame clones and lacks some. Of roughly 290,000 clones in the sample, approximately 85% were seen once. The sequencing input was PBMCs or T cells enriched from blood (not recorded which). The receptors originated from a man aged 30 to 39 who had recovered from COVID-19. Each CDR3 is given with its conserved first and last residue. Fields, in order: D gene, V gene, J gene, clone size, CDR3 DNA, CDR3 protein. The D gene is left open where the match is weak. Clone size is not always given. Where it is, it says once, few, many or a class for expanded clones.

d_call: -
v_call: TRBV9
j_call: TRBJ1-1
clone_size: -
cdr3_nt: TGTGCCAGCAGCGTATTAGGACAGAGGAGCACTGAAGCTTTCTTT
cdr3_aa: CASSVLGQRSTEAFF

d_call: -
v_call: TRBV4-1
j_call: TRBJ2-2
clone_size: few
cdr3_nt: TGCGCCAGCAGCCAAGCCCCCAGGGGCACCGGGGAGCTGTTTTTT
cdr3_aa: CASSQAPRGTGELFF

d_call: -
v_call: TRBV6-5
j_call: TRBJ1-2
clone_size: -
cdr3_nt: TGTGCCAGCAGGACCGACGGGAGACTTCGGGGCTACACCTTC
cdr3_aa: CASRTDGRLRGYTF

d_call: -
v_call: TRBV5-6
j_call: TRBJ1-4
clone_size: -
cdr3_nt: TGTGCCAGCAGCCCCGGGACATTAGCTGAAAAACTGTTTTTT
cdr3_aa: CASSPGTLAEKLFF

d_call: -
v_call: TRBV18
j_call: TRBJ2-2
clone_size: -
cdr3_nt: TGTGCCAGCTCACCAGGAGGGGACACCGGGGAGCTGTTTTTT
cdr3_aa: CASSPGGDTGELFF

d_call: TRBD1
v_call: TRBV9
j_call: TRBJ2-2
clone_size: -
cdr3_nt: TGTGCCAGCATAGGGACAGCGAACACCGGGGAGCTGTTTTTT
cdr3_aa: CASIGTANTGELFF

d_call: TRBD1
v_call: TRBV5-1
j_call: TRBJ1-5
clone_size: -
cdr3_nt: TGCGCCAGCAGCTACGCAGGGGGGACAAATCAGCCCCAGCATTTT
cdr3_aa: CASSYAGGTNQPQHF

d_call: -
v_call: TRBV9
j_call: TRBJ1-6
clone_size: -
cdr3_nt: TGTGCCAGCAGCCCTAACCAGGGTCTTTCACCCCTCCACTTT
cdr3_aa: CASSPNQGLSPLHF

d_call: -
v_call: TRBV27
j_call: TRBJ1-2
clone_size: -
cdr3_nt: TGTGCCAGCAGTAGGACAGTTTTCTATGGCTACACCTTC
cdr3_aa: CASSRTVFYGYTF

d_call: TRBD1
v_call: TRBV5-8
j_call: TRBJ1-2
clone_size: -
cdr3_nt: TGTGCCAGCAGCTATTACTCTGGGACAGGGCTAATTGGCTACACCTTC
cdr3_aa: CASSYYSGTGLIGYTF

d_call: TRBD1
v_call: TRBV4-1
j_call: TRBJ2-7
clone_size: many
cdr3_nt: TGCGCCAGCAGCCAATCCGAAACAGGGGAGCCCTACGAGCAGTACTTC
cdr3_aa: CASSQSETGEPYEQYF

d_call: TRBD1
v_call: TRBV6-5
j_call: TRBJ2-7
clone_size: -
cdr3_nt: TGTGCCAGCAGTTCCCATTCAGGGGGCACCGAGCAGTACTTC
cdr3_aa: CASSSHSGGTEQYF

d_call: -
v_call: TRBV6-5
j_call: TRBJ2-6
clone_size: many
cdr3_nt: TGTGCCAGCAGTTACTTTGAGGGATCTGGGGCCAACGTCCTGACTTTC
cdr3_aa: CASSYFEGSGANVLTF

d_call: -
v_call: TRBV29-1
j_call: TRBJ1-2
clone_size: -
cdr3_nt: TGCAGCGTTTATGGTGCGGTAAATTCAATACTGAGTAACTATGGCTACACCTTC
cdr3_aa: CSVYGAVNSILSNYGYTF

d_call: TRBD1
v_call: TRBV9
j_call: TRBJ2-7
clone_size: -
cdr3_nt: TGTGCCAGCAGCCCACAGGGACAGGGAAGGGAGCAGTACTTC
cdr3_aa: CASSPQGQGREQYF

d_call: -
v_call: TRBV7-8
j_call: TRBJ2-7
clone_size: -
cdr3_nt: TGTGCCAGCAGGCCTGGAGGAAGCGCCTACGAGCAGTACTTC
cdr3_aa: CASRPGGSAYEQYF

d_call: -
v_call: TRBV19
j_call: TRBJ1-6
clone_size: -
cdr3_nt: TGTGCCAGTAGTCCCCTAGACCTTGATAATTCACCCCTCCACTTT
cdr3_aa: CASSPLDLDNSPLHF

d_call: TRBD1
v_call: TRBV3-1/TRBV3-2
j_call: TRBJ2-2
clone_size: -
cdr3_nt: TGTGCCAGCAGCCAAGCAGGGGGCGGTACCGGGGAGCTGTTTTTT
cdr3_aa: CASSQAGGGTGELFF

d_call: -
v_call: TRBV6-5
j_call: TRBJ2-2
clone_size: -
cdr3_nt: TGTGCCAGCAGATTGACAGTGAACACCGGGGAGCTGTTTTTT
cdr3_aa: CASRLTVNTGELFF

d_call: TRBD2
v_call: TRBV2
j_call: TRBJ2-1
clone_size: -
cdr3_nt: TGTGCCAGCAGTGAAAAAGCGGGGGACCTCAATGAGCAGTTCTTC
cdr3_aa: CASSEKAGDLNEQFF

d_call: -
v_call: TRBV11-2
j_call: TRBJ2-5
clone_size: -
cdr3_nt: TGTGCCAGCAGCATTCGCCCAGCAGGGGAAGAGACCCAGTACTTC
cdr3_aa: CASSIRPAGEETQYF

d_call: -
v_call: TRBV9
j_call: TRBJ1-2
clone_size: once
cdr3_nt: TGTGCCAGCAGCGAGACAGGAGCATCCTATGGCTACACCTTC
cdr3_aa: CASSETGASYGYTF

d_call: TRBD1
v_call: TRBV5-4
j_call: TRBJ1-2
clone_size: -
cdr3_nt: TGTGCCAGCAGCCTCAGACAGGGGAGGACCTATGGCTACACCTTC
cdr3_aa: CASSLRQGRTYGYTF

d_call: -
v_call: TRBV29-1
j_call: TRBJ2-1
clone_size: -
cdr3_nt: TGCAGCGTACCCCGGCCCCCTGCGGACAATGAGCAGTTCTTC
cdr3_aa: CSVPRPPADNEQFF

d_call: TRBD2
v_call: TRBV9
j_call: TRBJ2-1
clone_size: -
cdr3_nt: TGTGCCAGCAGCGTAACTAGCGGGGCAGCTTACAATGAGCAGTTCTTC
cdr3_aa: CASSVTSGAAYNEQFF

d_call: -
v_call: TRBV27
j_call: TRBJ1-2
clone_size: -
cdr3_nt: TGTGCCAGCTCGGCGGGCAACTATGGCTACACCTTC
cdr3_aa: CASSAGNYGYTF

d_call: TRBD2
v_call: TRBV9
j_call: TRBJ2-3
clone_size: -
cdr3_nt: TGTGCCAGCAGCGTAAGGCTAGCGGGGGGGCAAGATACGCAGTATTTT
cdr3_aa: CASSVRLAGGQDTQYF

d_call: TRBD1
v_call: TRBV7-9
j_call: TRBJ2-2
clone_size: few
cdr3_nt: TGTGCCAGCAGCGGCCGACAGGGTCTGAACACCGGGGAGCTGTTTTTT
cdr3_aa: CASSGRQGLNTGELFF

d_call: TRBD1
v_call: TRBV27
j_call: TRBJ2-2
clone_size: -
cdr3_nt: TGTGCCAGCAGTAACAGGGGTGACACCGGGGAGCTGTTTTTT
cdr3_aa: CASSNRGDTGELFF

d_call: -
v_call: TRBV29-1
j_call: TRBJ1-1
clone_size: -
cdr3_nt: TGCAGCGTCAAACAGGGCCCCGGAAAGAACACTGAAGCTTTCTTT
cdr3_aa: CSVKQGPGKNTEAFF

d_call: TRBD1
v_call: TRBV7-2
j_call: TRBJ2-1
clone_size: -
cdr3_nt: TGTGCCAGCAGCGGGACAGGACACTCCTACAATGAGCAGTTCTTC
cdr3_aa: CASSGTGHSYNEQFF

d_call: TRBD2
v_call: TRBV19
j_call: TRBJ2-2
clone_size: -
cdr3_nt: TGTGCCAGTAGTCCACGGACTAGCGGGGGGGCAGGCACCGGGGAGCTGTTTTTT
cdr3_aa: CASSPRTSGGAGTGELFF

d_call: -
v_call: TRBV27
j_call: TRBJ1-6
clone_size: few
cdr3_nt: TGTGCCAGCAGTTTAGAGGAGGGTTCACCCCTCCACTTT
cdr3_aa: CASSLEEGSPLHF

d_call: TRBD1
v_call: TRBV5-4
j_call: TRBJ2-3
clone_size: -
cdr3_nt: TGTGCCAGCAGCATGGTGGGACAGGGGGCAGATACGCAGTATTTT
cdr3_aa: CASSMVGQGADTQYF

d_call: -
v_call: TRBV4-3
j_call: TRBJ1-6
clone_size: -
cdr3_nt: TGCGCCAGCAGCCAAGACAGGGCCTATAATTCACCCCTCCACTTT
cdr3_aa: CASSQDRAYNSPLHF

d_call: -
v_call: TRBV7-3
j_call: TRBJ1-2
clone_size: -
cdr3_nt: TGTGCCAGCAGCTTAAACAGGCTCTATGGCTACACCTTC
cdr3_aa: CASSLNRLYGYTF

d_call: -
v_call: TRBV11-2
j_call: TRBJ1-1
clone_size: -
cdr3_nt: TGTGCCAGCAGCTTCAGGTGGGAGGGGTCAACTGAAGCTTTCTTT
cdr3_aa: CASSFRWEGSTEAFF

d_call: -
v_call: TRBV6-6
j_call: TRBJ2-7
clone_size: -
cdr3_nt: TGTGCCAGCAGTTTTATAGGGGCTCTCAACGAGCAGTACTTC
cdr3_aa: CASSFIGALNEQYF

d_call: TRBD1
v_call: TRBV19
j_call: TRBJ1-1
clone_size: -
cdr3_nt: TGTGCCAGTAGTCAGTTTGGGACAGGGATAACTGAAGCTTTCTTT
cdr3_aa: CASSQFGTGITEAFF

d_call: -
v_call: TRBV11-1
j_call: TRBJ1-5
clone_size: -
cdr3_nt: TGTGCCAAGGGTCTGACCGACGGGGATCAGCCCCAGCATTTT
cdr3_aa: CAKGLTDGDQPQHF

d_call: -
v_call: TRBV7-3
j_call: TRBJ2-3
clone_size: few
cdr3_nt: TGTGCCAGCAGCTTAACAGGGGGCACAGATACGCAGTATTTT
cdr3_aa: CASSLTGGTDTQYF

d_call: TRBD2
v_call: TRBV4-3
j_call: TRBJ2-7
clone_size: -
cdr3_nt: TGCGCCAGCAGCCAAGAGAGCGGGAGCTACGAGCAGTACTTC
cdr3_aa: CASSQESGSYEQYF

d_call: -
v_call: TRBV6-1
j_call: TRBJ1-1
clone_size: once
cdr3_nt: TGTGCCAGCAGTGAAGCCGGGGGGAAGAATGAAGCTTTCTTT
cdr3_aa: CASSEAGGKNEAFF

d_call: -
v_call: TRBV7-2
j_call: TRBJ1-6
clone_size: -
cdr3_nt: TGTGCCAGCAGCTTACAGGGTCCTGGCACGCTCTCACCCCTCCACTTT
cdr3_aa: CASSLQGPGTLSPLHF

d_call: -
v_call: TRBV19
j_call: TRBJ1-3
clone_size: -
cdr3_nt: TGTGCCAGTAGCATGGGGAGGATGAACCCGTCTGGAAACACCATATATTTT
cdr3_aa: CASSMGRMNPSGNTIYF

d_call: TRBD2
v_call: TRBV13
j_call: TRBJ2-3
clone_size: -
cdr3_nt: TGTGCCAGCAGCTTTCGTTTGTCCCCGGGGGGGCGAAGCACAGATACGCAGTATTTT
cdr3_aa: CASSFRLSPGGRSTDTQYF

d_call: -
v_call: TRBV7-9
j_call: TRBJ1-1
clone_size: few
cdr3_nt: TGTGCCAGCAGCTTCCAGGGTGTTGGTACCACTGAAGCTTTCTTT
cdr3_aa: CASSFQGVGTTEAFF

d_call: TRBD1
v_call: TRBV6-6
j_call: TRBJ2-7
clone_size: -
cdr3_nt: TGTGCCAGCCTTCGGACAGGGGCGGCCTACGAGCAGTACTTC
cdr3_aa: CASLRTGAAYEQYF

d_call: -
v_call: TRBV5-1
j_call: TRBJ2-5
clone_size: -
cdr3_nt: TGCGCCAGCAGCTTGATGTGGGGGAGGGAGACCCAGTACTTC
cdr3_aa: CASSLMWGRETQYF

d_call: TRBD2
v_call: TRBV6-1
j_call: TRBJ2-5
clone_size: -
cdr3_nt: TGTGCCAGCAGTGAAGTGGGTAGCGGGGTGGGGACCCAGTACTTC
cdr3_aa: CASSEVGSGVGTQYF

d_call: TRBD1
v_call: TRBV11-2
j_call: TRBJ1-1
clone_size: -
cdr3_nt: TGTGCCAGCAGCACAGGGACAGGGAAGATGAACACTGAAGCTTTCTTT
cdr3_aa: CASSTGTGKMNTEAFF

d_call: -
v_call: TRBV3-1/TRBV3-2
j_call: TRBJ1-2
clone_size: -
cdr3_nt: TGTGCCAGCAGCCAAGATCTCCACTATGGCTACACCTTC
cdr3_aa: CASSQDLHYGYTF

d_call: TRBD2
v_call: TRBV11-3
j_call: TRBJ2-3
clone_size: -
cdr3_nt: TGTGCCAGCAGCTCTAGCGGGGCACGAGATACGCAGTATTTT
cdr3_aa: CASSSSGARDTQYF

d_call: -
v_call: TRBV5-6
j_call: TRBJ1-2
clone_size: -
cdr3_nt: TGTGCCAGCAGCTTGGGGGGTAGGGGTTCCGATGGCTACACCTTC
cdr3_aa: CASSLGGRGSDGYTF

d_call: TRBD2
v_call: TRBV20-1
j_call: TRBJ2-7
clone_size: -
cdr3_nt: TGCAGTGCTAGTTCGACTAGCGGGACCTACGAGCAGTACTTC
cdr3_aa: CSASSTSGTYEQYF

d_call: -
v_call: TRBV4-2
j_call: TRBJ2-3
clone_size: -
cdr3_nt: TGTGCCAGCAGCCCCGCAATTACGGTAGATACGCAGTATTTT
cdr3_aa: CASSPAITVDTQYF

d_call: -
v_call: TRBV6-5
j_call: TRBJ1-6
clone_size: -
cdr3_nt: TGTGCCAGCAGTTACGGGCAGGCCATCTATAATTCACCCCTCCACTTT
cdr3_aa: CASSYGQAIYNSPLHF

d_call: -
v_call: TRBV27
j_call: TRBJ2-7
clone_size: -
cdr3_nt: TGTGCCAGCAGGGACAGCTCCTACGAGCAGTACTTC
cdr3_aa: CASRDSSYEQYF

d_call: TRBD2
v_call: TRBV7-9
j_call: TRBJ2-3
clone_size: -
cdr3_nt: TGTGCCAGCAGCCCTGGGAGCGGGGGGCGGATGTCCCTCACAGATACGCAGTATTTT
cdr3_aa: CASSPGSGGRMSLTDTQYF